Sequencing of this T cell receptor (beta chain) was carried out in a study of T cell responses to AZD1222 COVID-19 vaccine. Study-level background: Researchers grouped second doses given at about 4 or about 12 weeks into one pool.

Whole-study results and caveats: Among the donors, most were white British and more were female, and clonal diversity was possibly underestimated. All repertoire sampling was performed exclusively after the peak T cell response. Per reports, nearly half of all spike-specific TCRs target regions that are unmutated in variants.

Remarks on this clone: Its antigen is not identified.

Between the trimmed V and J ends, which lost 1 base and 4 bases, there was a span of 10 bases. Germline CDR1 SGHDN, CDR2 FVKESK. This CDR3 contains 15 residues. TCRdb's copy holds only in-frame clones and misses some; the assay was immunoSEQ multiplex PCR. The sample has more than 85,000 clones, more than 70% seen once. The chain uses TRBV14 and TRBJ2-2; D is tentatively TRBD1 or TRBD2 (5 bases each). This receptor was taken from an adult in good health. The source was peripheral blood, collected on day 0 of AZD1222 vaccination. The CDR3 nucleotides are TGTGCCAGCAGCCAAGCGCTGGGACCCACCGGGGAGCTGTTTTTT. This sequence encodes CASSQALGPTGELFF.